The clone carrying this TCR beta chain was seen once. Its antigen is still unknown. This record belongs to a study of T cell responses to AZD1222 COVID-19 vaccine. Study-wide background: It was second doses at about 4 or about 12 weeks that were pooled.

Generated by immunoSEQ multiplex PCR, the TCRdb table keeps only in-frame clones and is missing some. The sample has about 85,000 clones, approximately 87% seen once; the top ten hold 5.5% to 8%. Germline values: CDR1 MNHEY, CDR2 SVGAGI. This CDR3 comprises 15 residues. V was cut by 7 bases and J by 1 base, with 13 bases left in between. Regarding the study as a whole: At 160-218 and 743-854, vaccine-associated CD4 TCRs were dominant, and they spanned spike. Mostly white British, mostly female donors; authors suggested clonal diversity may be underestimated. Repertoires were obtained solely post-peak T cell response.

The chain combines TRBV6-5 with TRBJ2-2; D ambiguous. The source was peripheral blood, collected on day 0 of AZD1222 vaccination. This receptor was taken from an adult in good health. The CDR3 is CASTMDPWNTGELFF. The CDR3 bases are TGTGCCAGCACTATGGATCCGTGGAACACCGGGGAGCTGTTTTTT.